A single T cell receptor beta chain is shown here with its context. Its antigen is undetermined. This sample is part of a study of shared clonotypes between healthy human individuals. Study-level information: Per donor, three plates held CD4 naive cells, three held CD4 memory, two held CD8 naive and one held CD8 memory.

Assay: immunoSEQ multiplex PCR; the TCRdb copy retains only in-frame clones and omits some. The sample consists of about 870,000 clones, almost 95% of them appearing once. The naive CD8 subset, CD45RO-negative cells positively selected for CCR7, excluded terminally differentiated effector memory CD45RA+ cells. Findings and caveats of the study: A few donors held about 4.6% of naive CD4 clonotypes in common. Generation of non-shared clonotypes was less probable than generation of clonotypes shared by all four donors.

Sequenced sample: naive CD8+ T cells sorted from blood. This TCR came from a man aged 30 to 45 in good health.

CDR3 residues: CSVEVRGHEQYF. The CDR3 DNA reads as TGCAGCGTTGAAGTTAGGGGCCACGAGCAGTACTTC. The V gene is TRBV29-1, the J gene TRBJ2-7; D may be TRBD1 (5 bases). The V gene's germline CDR1 is SQVTM and CDR2 ANQGSEA. Deletions cut 1 base from V and 5 bases from J, with 9 bases between. CDR3 length equals 12 residues.